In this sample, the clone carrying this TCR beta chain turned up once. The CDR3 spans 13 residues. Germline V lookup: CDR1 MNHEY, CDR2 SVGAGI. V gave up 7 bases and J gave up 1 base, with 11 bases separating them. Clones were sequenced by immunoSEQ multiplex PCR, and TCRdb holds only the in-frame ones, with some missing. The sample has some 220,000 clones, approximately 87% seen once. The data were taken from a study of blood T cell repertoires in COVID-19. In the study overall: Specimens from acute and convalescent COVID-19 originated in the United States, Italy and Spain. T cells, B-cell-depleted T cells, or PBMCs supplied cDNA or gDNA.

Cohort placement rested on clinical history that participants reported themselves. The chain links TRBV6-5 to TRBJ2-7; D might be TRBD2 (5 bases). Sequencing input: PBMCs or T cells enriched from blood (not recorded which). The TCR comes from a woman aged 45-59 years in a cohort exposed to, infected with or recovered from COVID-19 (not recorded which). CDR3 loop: CASTTPGSYEQYF. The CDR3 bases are TGTGCCAGCACCACGCCGGGGTCCTACGAGCAGTACTTC.